Listed here are 25 T cell receptor beta chains from one sample, sequenced in a study of radiation and T cells in renal cell carcinoma. Stated time point: blood 2 weeks post-SBRT. Treatment meaning: 15 Gy SBRT to primary tumor, nephrectomy 4 weeks later. Libraries were prepared by immunoSEQ multiplex PCR; TCRdb keeps only in-frame clonotypes and omits some of them. This sample has around 80,000 clones, with 82% found just once. Material: blood, obtained from a patient whose treatment included radiotherapy and nephrectomy. Every receptor here comes from a man in his 60s with renal cell carcinoma.

The CDR3 spells CATSRDRVDYGYTF. The CDR3 nucleotides read TGTGCCACCAGCAGGGACAGGGTAGACTATGGCTACACCTTC. This chain connects TRBV15 to TRBJ1-2, with 8 nucleotides matching TRBD1. The CDR3 totals 14 residues. Unmatched junction bases numbered 3, after V lost 3 bases and J lost 3 bases. CDR1 is LNHNV and CDR2 is YYDKDF in the germline V gene (reference sequence).

The V call is TRBV6-6, the J call TRBJ1-6, with D hard to call. CDR3 length: 13 amino acids. The germline V gene encodes CDR1 MNHNY and CDR2 SVGAGI (reference sequence). V was shortened by 2 bases and J by 7 bases, with 6 bases between the two germline ends. The CDR3 DNA sequence: TGTGCCAGCAGTTACGATGGGAATTCACCCCTCCACTTT. This encodes CASSYDGNSPLHF.

The rearrangement uses TRBV28 and TRBJ1-1; D ambiguous. The germline CDR1 and CDR2 sequences are MDHEN and SYDVKM. The CDR3 contains 16 residues. V gave up 4 bases and J gave up 3 bases, with 18 bases separating them. In DNA form, the CDR3 reads TGTGCCAGCAGTTCCTCCACGGGGTATGCGGACACTGAAGCTTTCTTT. It codes for CASSSSTGYADTEAFF. Combining the CDR3 with reference TRBV28 and TRBJ1-1 gives the whole variable domain DVKVTQSSRYLVKRTGEKVFLECVQDMDHENMFWYRQDPGLGLRLIYFSYDVKMKEKGDIPEGYSVSREKKERFSLILESASTNQTSMYLCASSSSTGYADTEAFFGQGTRLTVV.

The genes are TRBV7-9 and TRBJ2-1; 12 bases fit TRBD2. This CDR3 contains 18 residues. The ends lost 6 bases at V and 4 bases at J; junction bases unmatched: 13. The germline V gene encodes CDR1 SEHNR and CDR2 FQNEAQ (reference sequence). For the CDR3, the DNA is TGTGCCAGCAGTCACACTCTTGAGACTAGCGGGAGTTACAATGAGCAGTTCTTC. Its translation is CASSHTLETSGSYNEQFF. Drawing the rest from reference TRBV7-9 and TRBJ2-1, the complete variable domain is DTGVSQNPRHKITKRGQNVTFRCDPISEHNRLYWYRQTLGQGPEFLTYFQNEAQLEKSRLLSDRFSAERPKGSFSTLEIQRTEQGDSAMYLCASSHTLETSGSYNEQFFGPGTRLTVL.

The chain combines TRBV7-2 with TRBJ1-4; D may be TRBD1 (6 bases). This CDR3 comprises 15 residues. The germline V gene encodes CDR1 SGHTA and CDR2 FQGNSA. Trimming removed 0 bases at V and 7 bases at J, with 12 bases between. The CDR3 DNA follows: TGTGCCAGCAGCTTAGCAGGGACATCGGTTGAAAAACTGTTTTTT. Protein: CASSLAGTSVEKLFF.

The V and J genes are TRBV7-9 and TRBJ1-2, with D tentatively TRBD1 (5 bases). Germline-derived CDR1 and CDR2 are SEHNR and FQNEAQ (reference sequence). The V gene lost 5 bases and the J gene lost 6 bases, with 10 bases spanning the gap. This CDR3 comprises 12 residues. The CDR3, as DNA: TGTGCCAGCAGCCGACAGCCCCATGGCTACACCTTC. Translated, it gives CASSRQPHGYTF.

CDR3 sequence (DNA): TGTGCCAGCAGTCGTACAGGGGAAAGCACAGATACGCAGTATTTT. It translates to CASSRTGESTDTQYF. This chain uses TRBV2 with TRBJ2-3; 7 bases align to TRBD1. Looked up from germline, CDR1 is SNHLY and CDR2 is FYNNEI. The CDR3 runs to 15 residues. The V and J ends lost 5 bases and 0 bases, in that order; junction bases with no gene match: 5.

This chain joins TRBV10-3 and TRBJ2-7; the D gene is possibly TRBD2 (6 bases). CDR1 is ENHRY, CDR2 SYGVKD, per germline. The CDR3 is made up of 15 amino acids. V lost 10 bases and J 0 bases, leaving 19 bases between the germline ends. The CDR3 sequence is CATRNRDSDSYEQYF. The CDR3 DNA sequence: TGTGCCACCAGGAACCGGGACTCCGACTCCTACGAGCAGTACTTC.

In its sample, this clone was seen a few times. Here the CDR3 DNA reads TGTGCCAGCAGTGACTTTCTCCCCGCCCCCAATGAGCAGTTCTTC. Translating gives CASSDFLPAPNEQFF. The chain links TRBV6-1 to TRBJ2-1; no definite D call. CDR3 length: 15 residues. Germline values: CDR1 MNHNS, CDR2 SASEGT. The V and J ends lost 3 bases and 6 bases respectively, with 15 bases between them.

The rearrangement links TRBV21-1 to TRBJ2-1; the D call in the table, TRBD2, was not verified against the DNA. TRBV21-1 is reported as a pseudogene. The CDR3 has 17 residues. The CDR3 region is CASSHPGLAGVGNEQFF. The CDR3 nucleotides read TGTGCCAGCAGCCACCCGGGACTAGCGGGAGTGGGCAATGAGCAGTTCTTC.

The rearrangement joins TRBV7-2 to TRBJ2-2; no firm D call. The ends were cut back, 2 bases at V and 1 base at J, with 5 bases in the middle. The CDR3 consists of 14 residues. Per the germline V gene, CDR1 is SGHTA and CDR2 is FQGNSA. DNA of the CDR3: TGTGCCAGCAGCTTAAGACAGAACACCGGGGAGCTGTTTTTT. It translates to CASSLRQNTGELFF.

This clone was seen only a few times. J is TRBJ2-1 and V is TRBV7-8, with D maybe TRBD1 (6 bases). CDR3 length equals 12 residues. Germline CDR1 SGHVS, CDR2 FQNEAQ. The germline V and J ends were trimmed by 4 bases and 11 bases, with 12 bases remaining between them. The CDR3 loop reads CASSSGTTQQFF. The CDR3 coding sequence is TGTGCCAGCAGCTCTGGGACAACACAGCAGTTCTTC.

In this sample, this clone turned up a few times. This chain connects TRBV29-1 to TRBJ1-1; 9 bases are a match to TRBD1. Germline CDR1 is SQVTM and CDR2 is ANQGSEA. This CDR3 spans 13 amino acids. Trimming removed 5 bases from V and 6 bases from J; junction bases left unmatched: 7. This CDR3 reads CSVWNRGHAEAFF. Written as DNA, the CDR3 is TGCAGCGTTTGGAACAGGGGGCACGCTGAAGCTTTCTTT.

The genes are TRBV6-5 and TRBJ2-7; no clear D. Germline lookup yields CDR1 MNHEY and CDR2 SVGAGI. V was cut by 5 bases and J by 6 bases, with 14 bases left in between. The CDR3 loop spans 13 amino acids. CDR3 protein: CASSPRPSGEQYF. For the CDR3, the DNA is TGTGCCAGCAGTCCCCGACCCTCGGGCGAGCAGTACTTC.

V usage is TRBV18 and J usage is TRBJ2-3, with D possibly being TRBD1 (6 bases). Germline assignment: CDR1 KGHSH and CDR2 LQKENI. CDR3 length: 12 residues. Trimming cost V 3 bases and J 6 bases, with 7 bases left between them. Written as DNA, the CDR3 is TGTGCCAGCTCACCGCAGGGGGATACGCAGTATTTT. Protein sequence: CASSPQGDTQYF.

The CDR3 region is CAISTSGDYNEQFF. CDR3 coding DNA: TGTGCCATCAGCACTAGCGGGGATTACAATGAGCAGTTCTTC. The V call is TRBV10-3, the J call TRBJ2-1; TRBD2 matches 10 bases. CDR3 length: 14 amino acids. Germline-derived CDR1 and CDR2 are ENHRY and SYGVKD. With V trimmed by 6 bases and J by 4 bases, 3 bases remained unmatched.

The chain recombines TRBV19 with TRBJ2-7; TRBD1 might be the D (5 bases). The CDR3 length is 14 residues. Germline lookup yields CDR1 LNHDA and CDR2 SQIVND (reference sequence). V gave up 3 bases and J gave up 0 bases, with 9 bases separating them. CDR3 bases: TGTGCCAGTAGTATTGACAGAACCTCCTACGAGCAGTACTTC. It encodes CASSIDRTSYEQYF.

The chain is built from TRBV29-1 and TRBJ1-4; D unresolved. The V gene lost 4 bases and the J gene lost 1 base, with 7 bases spanning the gap. In germline, CDR1 is SQVTM, CDR2 ANQGSEA. The CDR3 contains 13 residues. The CDR3 coding sequence is TGCAGCGTTGGGGAGAGAACTAATGAAAAACTGTTTTTT. Translation: CSVGERTNEKLFF.

V usage is TRBV5-1 and J usage is TRBJ2-7, with TRBD1 matching over 8 bases. V trimming: 5 bases; J trimming: 5 bases; junction bases outside the gene matches: 9. The CDR3 has 14 amino acids. Looked up from germline, CDR1 is SGHRS and CDR2 is YFSETQ. The CDR3 DNA follows: TGCGCCAGCAGGGCCACAGGGGGTATCGACGAGCAGTACTTC. Its translation: CASRATGGIDEQYF.

The chain joins TRBV19 to TRBJ1-1; D not resolved. CDR1 and CDR2 (germline): LNHDA, SQIVND (reference sequence). The length of the CDR3 is 13 residues. Between the trimmed V and J ends, which lost 6 bases and 3 bases, there was a span of 11 bases. CDR3 sequence (DNA): TGTGCCAGTAGGATCGTGGAGCACACTGAAGCTTTCTTT. Its protein is CASRIVEHTEAFF.

The chain employs TRBV18 and TRBJ2-7; D ambiguous. Trimming left V 3 bases short and J 4 bases short, with 10 bases between. The CDR3 length is 13 residues. CDR1 is KGHSH and CDR2 is LQKENI in the germline V gene. CDR3 sequence reads: CASSPGLDYEQYF. The CDR3 coding sequence is TGTGCCAGCTCACCCGGTTTGGATTACGAGCAGTACTTC.

V usage is TRBV7-3 and J usage is TRBJ2-3, with 11 nucleotides matching TRBD2. The CDR3 runs 15 residues. CDR1 is SGHTA, CDR2 FQGTGA, per germline. V was pared by 5 bases and J by 7 bases, with 8 bases of the junction left unmatched. For the CDR3, the DNA is TGTGCCAGCAGCCCAGGACTAGCGGGTCCTCATACGCAGTATTTT. This encodes CASSPGLAGPHTQYF.

V is TRBV19 and J is TRBJ2-1, with 8 bases identical to TRBD2. In germline, CDR1 is LNHDA, CDR2 SQIVND (reference sequence). CDR3 length: 17 residues. Trimming at V came to 5 bases and at J to 3 bases, leaving 12 bases not matched to a gene. The CDR3: CASSVQGRSGVYNEQFF. CDR3 in DNA: TGTGCCAGTAGTGTTCAGGGTCGTAGCGGGGTCTACAATGAGCAGTTCTTC.

This chain links TRBV4-1 with TRBJ2-7; D is unclear. Trimming shortened V by 0 bases and J by 3 bases, and 9 bases separated the two germline ends. The germline V gene encodes CDR1 MGHRA and CDR2 YSYEKL. The CDR3 is made up of 14 amino acids. In nucleotides, the CDR3 is TGCGCCAGCAGCCAAGATCCCACGTTCTACGAGCAGTACTTC. Protein: CASSQDPTFYEQYF.

The chain employs TRBV10-3 and TRBJ1-2, with D possibly matching TRBD1 (6 bases). The CDR3 length is 17 residues. V lost 2 bases to trimming and J lost 0 bases, with 16 bases between them. Per germline, CDR1 ENHRY and CDR2 SYGVKD. The CDR3 reads CAISELRPGTTNYGYTF. CDR3 nucleotide sequence: TGTGCCATCAGTGAGCTCCGACCCGGGACAACTAACTATGGCTACACCTTC.